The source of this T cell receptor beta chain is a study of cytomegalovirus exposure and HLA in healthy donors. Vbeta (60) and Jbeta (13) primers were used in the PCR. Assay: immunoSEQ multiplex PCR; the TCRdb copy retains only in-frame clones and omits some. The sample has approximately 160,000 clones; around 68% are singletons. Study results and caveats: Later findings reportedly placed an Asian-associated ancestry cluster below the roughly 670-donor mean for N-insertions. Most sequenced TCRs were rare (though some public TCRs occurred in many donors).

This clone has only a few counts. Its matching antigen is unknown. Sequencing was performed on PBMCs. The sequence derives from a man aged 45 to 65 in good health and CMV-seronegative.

The DNA for the CDR3 is TGTGCTAGTGGTTTGGTACTGCGTTGGGACAGGGGGCCCGAACCCGACCGCAATGAGCAGTTCTTC. Encoded protein: CASGLVLRWDRGPEPDRNEQFF. The V and J genes are TRBV12-5 and TRBJ2-1; TRBD1 aligns across 12 bases. This CDR3 has 22 amino acids. Germline CDR1 reads LGHNT; CDR2 reads FRNRAP. V lost 0 bases to trimming and J lost 6 bases; unmatched junction nucleotides: 21.